The 24 T cell receptor beta chains listed next were all sequenced from one sample in a study of blood T cell repertoires in COVID-19 (dated by TCRdb to 2018 to 2020). Library creation used the immunoSEQ multiplex PCR assay. TCRdb carries this immuneACCESS record with in-frame sequences only. Its versions omit some clonotypes, under half of them owing to an unresolved V gene in the studies checked, with the rest unexplained. This sample comprises about 400,000 clones, roughly 89% of them detected only once. The biggest ten clones account for less than 2% of the sample. The sequenced sample consisted of PBMCs or T cells enriched from blood (not recorded which). These receptors originate from a woman in her thirties who had recovered from COVID-19.

This sequence joins TRBV5-1 and TRBJ2-3, with D possibly TRBD2 on 5 matching bases. This CDR3 comprises 15 residues. CDR1 is SGHRS and CDR2 is YFSETQ in the germline V gene. The V end lost 4 bases, the J end lost 0 bases, and 12 bases lay between the germline ends. CDR3 bases: TGCGCCAGCAGCCCCTTTGGGAGTAGCACAGATACGCAGTATTTT. Protein sequence: CASSPFGSSTDTQYF.

The rearrangement uses TRBV9 and TRBJ2-1; the match to TRBD2 covers 10 bases. CDR3 length: 15 residues. V lost 3 bases and J lost 2; bases outside the gene matches: 2. CDR1 and CDR2 (germline): SGDLS, YYNGEE. The CDR3 sequence: CASSGAGGPYNEQFF. The CDR3, as DNA: TGTGCCAGCAGCGGAGCGGGAGGGCCCTACAATGAGCAGTTCTTC.

This clone occurred once. V gene TRBV10-3 combines with J gene TRBJ2-3; D possibly corresponds to TRBD1 (6 bases). V was shortened by 6 bases and J by 4 bases, with 14 bases between the two germline ends. The CDR3 consists of 14 residues. From germline, CDR1 is ENHRY and CDR2 SYGVKD. CDR3 loop: CAIRWTAGADTQYF. DNA for the CDR3: TGTGCCATCAGATGGACAGCCGGGGCAGATACGCAGTATTTT.

The V and J genes are TRBV19 and TRBJ1-2, with a possible D match to TRBD1 (6 bases). The ends were cut back, 9 bases at V and 2 bases at J, with 16 bases in the middle. Germline assignment: CDR1 LNHDA and CDR2 SQIVND (reference sequence). The CDR3 is made up of 14 amino acids. Here the CDR3 DNA reads TGTGCCAGCAAACCCCAGGGGACGAACTATGGCTACACCTTC. Translated: CASKPQGTNYGYTF. Full variable domain (outside the CDR3, taken from reference TRBV19 and TRBJ1-2): DGGITQSPKYLFRKEGQNVTLSCEQNLNHDAMYWYRQDPGQGLRLIYYSQIVNDFQKGDIAEGYSVSREKKESFPLTVTSAQKNPTAFYLCASKPQGTNYGYTFGSGTRLTVV.

The chain combines TRBV9 with TRBJ2-7; TRBD1 aligns across 7 bases. J gave up 3 bases and V 4 bases, and 7 bases lay outside the gene matches. Germline V CDR1 and CDR2: SGDLS, YYNGEE. The CDR3 has 14 amino acids. The CDR3 is CASSITGESYEQYF. For the CDR3, the DNA is TGTGCCAGCAGCATAACAGGGGAAAGCTACGAGCAGTACTTC.

V is TRBV4-1 and J is TRBJ2-7; 12 bases map to TRBD2. In germline, CDR1 is MGHRA, CDR2 YSYEKL. After removal of 0 bases from V and 9 bases from J, the junction contained 15 bases not matched to a gene. The CDR3 sequence is 18 residues long. Here the CDR3 reads CASSQEPGLAGLLRVQYF. CDR3 bases: TGCGCCAGCAGCCAAGAACCGGGACTAGCGGGTCTCCTACGTGTGCAGTACTTC.

V and J are TRBV28 and TRBJ2-1; 8 bases align to TRBD1. J lost 4 bases, V lost 6 bases, and 11 bases had no gene match. The V gene's germline CDR1 is MDHEN and CDR2 SYDVKM. The CDR3 contains 16 residues. CDR3 region: CASSPGQGSGYNEQFF. The CDR3 bases are TGTGCCAGCAGCCCTGGACAGGGTTCGGGATACAATGAGCAGTTCTTC.

In its sample, this clone ranks as medium-sized (0.01 to 0.1%). The chain employs TRBV7-6 and TRBJ2-7; TRBD2 is a possible D gene (5 bases). Trimming shortened V by 0 bases and J by 2 bases, and 14 bases separated the two germline ends. The CDR3 is 16 amino acids. CDR1 is SGHVS and CDR2 is FNYEAQ in the germline V gene. CDR3 sequence: CASSLAVSADAYEQYF. CDR3 nucleotides: TGTGCCAGCAGCTTAGCGGTTTCAGCGGACGCCTACGAGCAGTACTTC.

The rearrangement joins TRBV7-9 to TRBJ1-2, with 8 bases that match TRBD1. The junction had 5 bases not matched to a gene; V was cut back by 5 bases and J by 3 bases. CDR3 length equals 14 residues. Germline V gives CDR1 SEHNR, CDR2 FQNEAQ (reference sequence). CDR3 nucleotide sequence: TGTGCCAGCAGCCCGCCGACAGGGGACTATGGCTACACCTTC. Its protein is CASSPPTGDYGYTF.

The chain uses TRBV4-1 and TRBJ1-1, with unresolved D. Germline V gene data show CDR1 as MGHRA and CDR2 as YSYEKL. This CDR3 is built from 14 residues. V was pared by 1 base and J by 8 bases, with 14 bases between. CDR3 DNA: TGCGCCAGCAGCCAAGGCCGCGTCCGGGGAGAAGCTTTCTTT. This sequence encodes CASSQGRVRGEAFF.

This clone is a singleton in its sample. The V and J genes are TRBV19 and TRBJ2-1, with 14 bases aligning to TRBD2. V shed 10 bases, J shed 7 bases, and the junction held 6 bases outside the gene matches. Germline CDR1 reads LNHDA; CDR2 reads SQIVND (reference sequence). CDR3 length equals 14 residues. The CDR3 bases are TGTGCCACCGGGACTAGCGGGAGTTGGAATGAGCAGTTCTTC. It specifies CATGTSGSWNEQFF.

V and J are TRBV30 and TRBJ2-5; perhaps TRBD1 as D (6 bases). Germline V CDR1 and CDR2: GTSNPN, SVGIG (reference sequence). The CDR3 length is 14 residues. The V end lost 8 bases, the J end lost 5 bases, and 21 bases lay between the germline ends. The CDR3 bases are TGTGCCCTGAACACAGGGTTCTCAAGGGAGACCCAGTACTTC. This gives the protein CALNTGFSRETQYF.

The chain links TRBV11-3 to TRBJ2-7; 8 bases agree with TRBD1. The CDR3 length is 16 residues. Germline loops: CDR1 SGHNT, CDR2 YENEEA. The V gene end was trimmed by 8 bases and the J gene end by 0 bases; junction bases not matched to a gene: 12. The CDR3 coding sequence is TGTGCCAGCTCCCAGGGGGCAGGTGGCGGCTCCTACGAGCAGTACTTC. As protein: CASSQGAGGGSYEQYF. Together with reference TRBV11-3 and TRBJ2-7, the CDR3 gives the full variable domain: EAGVVQSPRYKIIEKKQPVAFWCNPISGHNTLYWYLQNLGQGPELLIRYENEEAVDDSQLPKDRFSAERLKGVDSTLKIQPAELGDSAVYLCASSQGAGGGSYEQYFGPGTRLTVT.

The rearrangement joins TRBV12-5 to TRBJ1-1; D is uncertain. There are 14 residues in the CDR3. CDR1 is LGHNT, CDR2 FRNRAP, per germline. With 3 bases removed from V and 4 bases from J, the gap between germline ends came to 12 bases. Here the CDR3 DNA reads TGTGCTAGTGGTTTAGGATTTGAGGGCACTGAAGCTTTCTTT. This sequence encodes CASGLGFEGTEAFF.

The V gene is TRBV6-2 or TRBV6-3, the J gene TRBJ1-3, with TRBD1 as a possible D gene (5 bases). This CDR3 is built from 15 residues. V lost 5 bases and J lost 2, with 13 bases in between. Looked up from germline, CDR1 is MNHEY and CDR2 is SVGEGT. CDR3 DNA sequence: TGTGCCAGCAGTACCACCGGGGGACCTGGAAACACCATATATTTT. Its protein product is CASSTTGGPGNTIYF.

The V and J genes are TRBV12-3 or TRBV12-4 and TRBJ1-1; D call uncertain. Between the trimmed V and J ends, which lost 6 bases and 1 base, there was a span of 9 bases. CDR3 length equals 13 residues. DNA of the CDR3: TGTGCCAGCAGCAGACACAGGAACACTGAAGCTTTCTTT. The encoded protein is CASSRHRNTEAFF.

The chain has TRBV5-5 and TRBJ2-7; TRBD1 matches at 8 bases. The length of the CDR3 is 12 residues. Looked up from germline, CDR1 is SGHKS and CDR2 is YYEKEE (reference sequence). The junction had 1 base not matched to a gene; V was cut back by 3 bases and J by 5 bases. CDR3 DNA: TGTGCCAGCAGCTCGACAGGGGACGAGCAGTACTTC. Amino acid sequence: CASSSTGDEQYF.

The chain joins TRBV2 to TRBJ2-5; no firm D call. The CDR3 is 17 residues long. The V gene lost 8 bases and the J gene lost 1 base, with 23 bases spanning the gap. CDR1 and CDR2 (germline): SNHLY, FYNNEI. The CDR3 here is CASEKESTATFQETQYF. The CDR3 coding sequence is TGTGCCAGCGAGAAGGAGTCAACCGCGACCTTCCAAGAGACCCAGTACTTC.

V is TRBV14 and J is TRBJ2-2; 13 positions match TRBD2. This CDR3 has 22 amino acids. Germline lookup yields CDR1 SGHDN and CDR2 FVKESK. Trimming took 0 bases from V and 0 from J; bases not matched to a gene: 13. CDR3: CASSQDGLAGVVFQPNTGELFF. CDR3 nucleotides: TGTGCCAGCAGCCAAGATGGACTAGCGGGAGTGGTGTTCCAGCCGAACACCGGGGAGCTGTTTTTT.

This clone appeared a few times. The chain uses TRBV5-1 and TRBJ2-7; a possible D gene is TRBD1 (5 bases). The CDR3 runs to 14 residues. V was shortened by 4 bases and J by 0 bases, with 11 bases between the two germline ends. Germline V CDR1 and CDR2: SGHRS, YFSETQ. In DNA, the CDR3 is TGCGCCAGCAGCCCTGACAGTTACTCCTACGAGCAGTACTTC. Amino acid sequence: CASSPDSYSYEQYF.

The V gene is TRBV3-1 (or the pseudogene TRBV3-2), the J gene TRBJ1-2, with 7 bases matching TRBD1. V shed 2 bases, J shed 7 bases, and the junction held 10 bases outside the gene matches. Germline CDR1 reads LGHDT; CDR2 reads YNNKEL (reference sequence). This CDR3 comprises 15 residues. Here the CDR3 reads CASSQRDREDSGYTF. Here the CDR3 DNA reads TGTGCCAGCAGCCAAAGAGACAGGGAAGATAGTGGCTACACCTTC.

The rearrangement joins TRBV7-8 to TRBJ1-2, with D perhaps TRBD1 (6 bases). Trimming left V 1 base short and J 3 bases short, with 18 bases between. Germline V gene sequence: CDR1 SGHVS, CDR2 FQNEAQ. The CDR3 runs to 17 residues. DNA for the CDR3: TGTGCCAGCAGCTTAGAGACCCCGCAGGGGCCTGACTATGGCTACACCTTC. It yields the protein CASSLETPQGPDYGYTF.

The chain carries TRBV9 and TRBJ1-1; no definite D call. V was cut by 4 bases and J by 4 bases, with 26 bases left in between. The CDR3 loop spans 18 amino acids. Germline lookup yields CDR1 SGDLS and CDR2 YYNGEE. The CDR3 sequence is CASSPSAREGGSGTEAFF. The CDR3 DNA sequence: TGTGCCAGCAGCCCATCCGCGCGGGAGGGCGGCTCGGGCACTGAAGCTTTCTTT. Complete variable domain (other parts from reference TRBV9 and TRBJ1-1): DSGVTQTPKHLITATGQRVTLRCSPRSGDLSVYWYQQSLDQGLQFLIQYYNGEERAKGNILERFSAQQFPDLHSELNLSSLELGDSALYFCASSPSAREGGSGTEAFFGQGTRLTVV.

In DNA, the CDR3 is TGTGCCATCAGTGAAACAGGGGGCGGTGAAAAACTGTTTTTT. Translation gives CAISETGGGEKLFF. This rearrangement joins TRBV10-3 to TRBJ1-4; 9 positions agree with TRBD1. J lost 7 bases, V lost 3 bases, and 3 bases had no gene match. Germline loops: CDR1 ENHRY, CDR2 SYGVKD. There are 14 residues in the CDR3.